This is a list of T cell receptor beta chains from one sample in a study of T cells in Graves' hyperthyroidism and ophthalmopathy. TCRdb re-derived calls from the multiplex PCR reads in MiXCR, one entry per CDR3 protein. The sample holds roughly 300,000 distinct CDR3 sequences; 21% are singletons and the top ten take around half. Material: blood. All receptors derive from a woman in her forties or fifties with Graves' hyperthyroidism. Each CDR3 is given with its conserved first and last residue. Size is stated for part of the rows, as once, few or many counts, or as a class when the clone is expanded.

>TRBV5-1|few
CASRRTANYGYTF
>TRBV29-1|many
CSVAPGKTNEKLFF
>TRBV2|many
CASSDRYEQYF
>TRBV12-3/TRBV12-4|NA
CASSLETGLFF
>TRBV18|many
CASSPSDGYEQYF
>TRBV27|NA
CASSRQGNNSPLHF
>TRBV20-1|few
CSARDWRQGSGNTIYF
>TRBV4-1|many
CASSQVRGVAEAFF
>TRBV11-3|NA
CASSRGLAGGHEQYF
>TRBV14|NA
CASSPRLAGGYPYEQYF
>TRBV24-1|NA
CATGTGGRNEQFF
>TRBV6-6|many
CASSYSGSGGPETQYF
>TRBV20-1|many
CSAMGLAEGTYEQYF
>TRBV13|many
CASSLETRRYSTDTQYF
>TRBV19|few
CASMDRGNSGELFF
>TRBV5-1|NA
CASSPDSPLNTEAFF
>TRBV2|many
CASSVGPEAFF
>TRBV9|few
CASSSNGYTF
>TRBV11-3|many
CASSLEQGLTDTQYF
>TRBV2|many
CASSEDMGEQFF
>TRBV3-1|NA
CASSQGQGPQETQYF
>TRBV3-1|many
CASSPEWAGELFF
>TRBV28|once
CASTLGSWGYGYTF
>TRBV28|many
CATDDTTYEQYF
>TRBV6-1|many
CASRPGTSGGSGAKNIQYF
>TRBV28|many
CASSQRLIAGASYEQYF
>TRBV10-3|NA
CAINWGSQDYGYTF
>TRBV10-2|many
CASGGQGGTEAFF
>TRBV5-4|many
CASSLGVMNTEAFF
>TRBV12-3/TRBV12-4|many
CASSPPGQQYNEQFF
>TRBV2|NA
CASSPVGSTDTQYF
>TRBV3-1|many
CASRATGGNQPQHF
>TRBV6-5|few
CASSPRQDPAQPQHF
>TRBV7-2|NA
CASSRDGGGLETQYF
>TRBV20-1|NA
CSARSNPSEKLFF
>TRBV5-1|many
CASSWGQGRMNTEAFF
>TRBV19|NA
CASSIFPGLRTEAFF
>TRBV12-3/TRBV12-4|many
CASGLTGSRTDTQYF
>TRBV20-1|NA
CSAALEDYEQFF
>TRBV6-5|NA
CASSYFTGGSGYTF
>TRBV6-6|many
CASSYSPSGTGTSPLHF
>TRBV28|many
CASSLAYKRGGYTF
>TRBV20-1|NA
CSAAKNTEAFF
>TRBV7-2|NA
CASSRLAQRSTQYF
>TRBV6-2/TRBV6-3|NA
CASRHSRITEAFF
>TRBV18|few
CASSPRGLLSNEQFF
>TRBV7-3|few
CASSLTGEDTQYF
>TRBV6-5|few
CASSYRADQPQHF
>TRBV7-9|many
CASSGSGRPEQYF
>TRBV7-6|many
CASSLEVGGNTEAFF
>TRBV24-1|many
CATSSRAGYGYTF
>TRBV9|many
CASSVASARTDTQYF